This TCR beta chain emerged from a study of blood T cell repertoires in COVID-19. Study details: COVID-19 samples, acute and convalescent, were from the United States, Italy and Spain. From T cells, B-cell-depleted T cells, or PBMCs came the material, which was cDNA or gDNA.

Authors' methods: Nucleated cell counts were estimated from reference gene primer amplification. Clones were sequenced by immunoSEQ multiplex PCR, and TCRdb holds only the in-frame ones, with some missing. The V and J calls and clone size were taken over from that table, and D and trimming were inferred from the DNA. This sample has 150,000 to 200,000 clones, with 86% found just once. This CDR3 region has 13 residues. CDR1 LNHNV and CDR2 YYDKDF come from the germline V gene (reference sequence). Deletions cut 5 bases from V and 7 bases from J, with 13 bases between. Source material: peripheral blood. The rearrangement links TRBV15 to TRBJ2-3; D may be TRBD1 (5 bases). The receptor's source is an elderly woman in a cohort sampled during active or convalescent COVID-19. In nucleotides, the CDR3 is TGTGCCACCAGCTTACCAGGGCAAAATACGCAGTATTTT. As protein: CATSLPGQNTQYF.